The clone carrying this T cell receptor beta chain was seen a handful of times. This record comes from a study of T-cell reconstitution after alpha-beta-depleted transplantation in children. The CDR3 is 16 residues long. Unmatched junction bases numbered 6, after V lost 3 bases and J lost 2 bases. TCRbeta library preparation incorporated unique molecular identifiers. From the PCR reads, TCRdb called clonotypes with MiXCR, one entry per CDR3 protein. The repertoire holds some 550,000 distinct CDR3 sequences, with 18% as singletons. The source material was PBMCs from the stem cell graft donor, sampled from the stem cell graft. The chain links TRBV12-3 or TRBV12-4 to TRBJ2-3; TRBD2 agrees at 9 bases. The TCR originated in a human donor who donated a stem cell graft to a child with acute lymphoblastic leukemia. CDR3 coding DNA: TGTGCCAGCAGTTTCGTCCTAGCGGGAATCACAGATACGCAGTATTTT. Translated: CASSFVLAGITDTQYF.